This paragraph covers one TCR beta chain sequence. Its target is unknown. Looked up from germline, CDR1 is MNHEY and CDR2 is SVGAGI. The CDR3 is 14 amino acids. V lost 4 bases and J 4 bases, leaving 11 bases between the germline ends. Assay used: immunoSEQ multiplex PCR; TCRdb lists only in-frame clones, some missing. The table shows 100,000 or so clones, with roughly 90% occurring only once. Blood sampling took place at baseline, cycle 4 day 1, and cycle 7 day 1. These data come from a study of OX40 agonist ivuxolimab in advanced cancers. Study at large: An agonistic anti-OX40 (CD134) antibody, ivuxolimab, was used to treat the patients.

Whole-study findings and limits: Clonal expansion from baseline to week 6 occurred in both CD4+ and CD8+ T cells. The 0.1-3.0 mg/kg partial responders had among the lowest clonal expansion.

Sequencing used CD4+ or CD8+ T cells sorted from blood, obtained in a trial of the OX40 agonist ivuxolimab. The receptor was isolated from an adult with an advanced solid tumor such as melanoma, head and neck, liver or kidney cancer. This chain connects TRBV6-5 to TRBJ1-5; D gene unclear. The CDR3 sequence: CASSSVQVNQPQHF. In DNA, the CDR3 is TGTGCCAGCAGTTCGGTTCAGGTAAATCAGCCCCAGCATTTT.